The present T cell receptor beta chain was sequenced within a study of blood T cells in healthy people across ages. The CDR3 extends over 15 amino acids. Deletions cut 2 bases from V and 2 bases from J, with 10 bases between. A second PCR of about 7 to 12 cycles used a sample-barcoded 5' primer and a J-beta primer mix. A template-switch adaptor with 12 random nucleotides tagged each cDNA molecule. MiXCR was run by TCRdb on the 5' RACE reads, yielding one entry per CDR3 protein. The sample shows more than 700,000 distinct CDR3 sequences, about 55% of them seen only once. The receptor comes from a man aged 80 or over in good health. This chain links TRBV12-3 or TRBV12-4 with TRBJ1-5; no clear D gene. Sequenced: blood. The CDR3 here is CASSLRGMGNQPQHF. The CDR3 coding sequence is TGTGCCAGCAGTTTACGGGGTATGGGCAATCAGCCCCAGCATTTT.